These 11 T cell receptor beta chains share one sample of origin, sequenced in a study of blood T cells in healthy people across ages. Combining a sample-barcoded 5' primer with a J-beta primer mix, a second PCR ran for about 7 to 11 cycles. TCRdb analysed the 5' RACE reads with MiXCR anew, one entry per CDR3 protein. The sample yields approximately 2,000,000 distinct CDR3 sequences, 30% to 40% seen once. Sequencing was done on a sample of blood. The source is a human donor in good health.

The chain has TRBV29-1 and TRBJ1-1; unclear D gene. This CDR3 contains 13 residues. Trimming removed 0 bases at V and 10 bases at J, with 15 bases between. Germline CDR1 SQVTM, CDR2 ANQGSEA. This CDR3 is CSVEDLRSFGAFF. CDR3 bases: TGCAGCGTTGAAGATCTCAGGTCGTTCGGAGCTTTCTTT.

This clonotype was observed a handful of times. The chain uses TRBV6-2 or TRBV6-3 and TRBJ2-1; 8 positions agree with TRBD2. CDR3 length equals 15 residues. V shed 4 bases and J 5 bases; nucleotides not matched to a gene: 7. CDR1 is MNHEY and CDR2 is SVGEGT in the germline V gene. The CDR3 DNA follows: TGTGCCAGCAGTTTACTCCGGACTAGCAACAATGAGCAGTTCTTC. This encodes CASSLLRTSNNEQFF.

The rearrangement links TRBV20-1 to TRBJ2-7; either TRBD1 or TRBD2 may supply D (7 bases each). CDR3 size: 14 residues. V was clipped by 3 bases and J by 6 bases, with 18 bases between them. Germline V lookup: CDR1 DFQATT, CDR2 SNEGSKA (reference sequence). The CDR3: CSASRGGGQSEQYF. As DNA, the CDR3 is TGCAGTGCTAGTAGGGGAGGGGGCCAATCCGAGCAGTACTTC.

The chain couples TRBV5-1 to TRBJ2-7; 7 nucleotides line up with TRBD1. The J segment lost 2 bases and the V segment lost 0 bases, leaving 5 bases of the junction unmatched. The CDR3 contains 15 residues. The germline V gene has CDR1 SGHRS and CDR2 YFSETQ. For the CDR3, the DNA is TGCGCCAGCAGCTTGGTCCGGGACAGAACCTACGAGCAGTACTTC. Amino acids: CASSLVRDRTYEQYF.

The chain has TRBV4-1 and TRBJ1-1, with D possibly matching TRBD1 (6 bases). This CDR3 has 16 residues. In germline, CDR1 is MGHRA, CDR2 YSYEKL. Trimming took 3 bases from V and 2 from J, leaving 16 bases between them. The CDR3 loop reads CASSQDRGLPNTEAFF. CDR3 DNA: TGCGCCAGCAGCCAGGACAGAGGCCTTCCTAACACTGAAGCTTTCTTT.

This chain links TRBV3-1 with TRBJ1-1; D gene unclear. CDR3 length: 14 residues. Germline V lookup: CDR1 LGHDT, CDR2 YNNKEL (reference sequence). V was pared by 0 bases and J by 4 bases, with 9 bases between. CDR3 bases: TGTGCCAGCAGCCAAGATGGGGATCGCACTGAAGCTTTCTTT. This codes for CASSQDGDRTEAFF.

The V and J genes are TRBV29-1 and TRBJ1-1; D remains unclear. V was clipped by 5 bases and J by 3 bases, with 13 bases between them. The germline V gene encodes CDR1 SQVTM and CDR2 ANQGSEA. This CDR3 is built from 13 residues. The CDR3, as DNA: TGCAGCGTTTCCTCGACCCATCACACTGAAGCTTTCTTT. Its translation is CSVSSTHHTEAFF.

The rearrangement uses TRBV27 and TRBJ2-1; no reliable D call. The germline V and J ends were trimmed by 5 bases and 7 bases, with 9 bases remaining between them. CDR1 MNHEY and CDR2 SMNVEV come from the germline V gene (reference sequence). The CDR3 totals 12 residues. CDR3 coding DNA: TGTGCCAGCAGTAATACGCGGAATGAGCAGTTCTTC. This gives the protein CASSNTRNEQFF.

The genes are TRBV28 and TRBJ1-2, with 12 bases that match TRBD1. V was pared by 5 bases and J by 12 bases, with 10 bases of the junction left unmatched. The CDR3 has 14 amino acids. The germline CDR1 and CDR2 sequences are MDHEN and SYDVKM. The CDR3 nucleotides read TGTGCCAGCAGTCCCCGGGACAGGGGGCAAGAGAACACCTTC. Translation gives CASSPRDRGQENTF.

This clonotype has only a few counts. This sequence joins TRBV29-1 and TRBJ2-5, with TRBD1 matching over 7 bases. Germline CDR1 is SQVTM and CDR2 is ANQGSEA. This CDR3 region has 14 residues. Losses at the gene ends were 5 bases for V and 2 bases for J; bases not matched to a gene: 8. CDR3 loop: CSVRRTGAQETQYF. The CDR3 DNA sequence: TGCAGCGTTAGGAGGACAGGCGCACAAGAGACCCAGTACTTC.

The V call is TRBV11-1, the J call TRBJ2-3, with 13 bases identical to TRBD2. V trimming: 5 bases; J trimming: 2 bases; junction bases outside the gene matches: 7. CDR1 SGHAT and CDR2 FQDESV come from the germline V gene (reference sequence). This CDR3 is built from 17 residues. CDR3 sequence (DNA): TGTGCCAGCAGCCCTGGGACTAGCGGGGCCCCCACAGATACGCAGTATTTT. This gives the protein CASSPGTSGAPTDTQYF.